Listed here is a single T cell receptor beta chain. Its antigen is undetermined. Germline CDR1 reads LNHDA; CDR2 reads SQIVND (reference sequence). V trimming: 5 bases; J trimming: 0 bases; junction bases outside the gene matches: 8. The CDR3 is made up of 17 amino acids. Generated by immunoSEQ multiplex PCR, the TCRdb table keeps only in-frame clones and is missing some. The data contain around 80,000 clones, approximately 95% of them singletons. The data derive from a study of OX40 agonist ivuxolimab in advanced cancers. Study findings and constraints: Circulating CD4+ and CD8+ T cells showed clonal expansion by week 6 at 0.1 to 3.0 mg/kg.

The chain uses TRBV19 and TRBJ2-1; TRBD2 matches 9 bases. The specimen was CD4+ or CD8+ T cells sorted from blood, collected in a trial of the OX40 agonist ivuxolimab. The clonotype comes from an adult with an advanced solid tumor such as melanoma, head and neck, liver or kidney cancer. CDR3 in DNA: TGTGCCAGTAGTGCCACTAGCGGGTATAGCTCCTACAATGAGCAGTTCTTC. This codes for CASSATSGYSSYNEQFF.